These 20 T cell receptor beta chains were sequenced from one sample in a study of shared clonotypes between healthy human individuals. Sequenced by immunoSEQ multiplex PCR; TCRdb stores in-frame clones only, minus some. This table holds about 460,000 clones, more than 70% found once. Material for sequencing was PBMCs. The source of these receptors is a woman between 40 and 50 years old in good health. Some clones in this sample may be carry-over from other donors' samples.

The chain has TRBV19 and TRBJ2-7, with D unclear. CDR1 and CDR2 from the germline V gene are LNHDA and SQIVND (reference sequence). Deletions cut 3 bases from V and 6 bases from J, with 12 bases between. This CDR3 comprises 13 residues. CDR3 sequence reads: CASSMGSRSEQYF. The CDR3 coding sequence is TGTGCCAGTAGTATGGGCAGTCGATCCGAGCAGTACTTC.

Points on this clone: This likely reflects a read error, since a far larger clone is one base away. The V call is TRBV30, the J call TRBJ1-1, with D possibly being TRBD1 (5 bases). The germline V gene has CDR1 GTSNPN and CDR2 SVGIG (reference sequence). This CDR3 has 11 residues. V lost 5 bases, J lost 11 bases, and 15 bases lay in between. In nucleotides, the CDR3 is TGTGCCTGGGGATCGGGACGTTTGGCTTTCTTT. Its protein is CAWGSGRLAFF.

This clone was seen repeatedly, ten times or more. The rearrangement links TRBV6-1 to TRBJ2-4; D remains ambiguous. Germline V gives CDR1 MNHNS, CDR2 SASEGT. With 3 bases removed from V and 15 bases from J, the gap between germline ends came to 18 bases. The length of the CDR3 is 13 residues. In DNA form, the CDR3 reads TGTGCCAGCAGTGATGACCCCACAACCTCGCGGTACTTC. As protein: CASSDDPTTSRYF.

This clone occurred many times. The rearrangement uses TRBV4-2 and TRBJ2-1; 11 bases are a match to TRBD2. Per the germline V gene, CDR1 is LGHNA and CDR2 is YNFKEQ. Trimming removed 0 bases from V and 8 bases from J; junction bases left unmatched: 12. CDR3 length: 18 amino acids. The CDR3 region is CASSQDGLAGGHVDEQFF. The CDR3, as DNA: TGTGCCAGCAGCCAAGACGGGCTAGCGGGAGGTCATGTCGATGAGCAGTTCTTC.

This clone was seen a handful of times. The junction shows a germline mismatch at one end, possibly a read error. The same CDR3 also results from other DNA sequences found in this sample. The chain recombines TRBV7-2 with TRBJ2-1, with TRBD2 matching 9 bases. The CDR3 has 15 amino acids. Germline values: CDR1 SGHTA, CDR2 FQGNSA. The CDR3 reads CASSLGRASGNRQFF. Here the CDR3 DNA reads TGTGCCAGCAGTTTAGGTCGGGCTAGCGGGAATAGGCAGTTCTTC.

This chain joins TRBV11-2 and TRBJ1-5, with D perhaps matching TRBD1 (5 bases). Germline CDR1 is SGHAT and CDR2 is FQNNGV. The ends were cut back, 1 base at V and 3 bases at J, with 7 bases in the middle. The CDR3 has 14 residues. The CDR3 region is CASSLVGDNQPQHF. CDR3 coding DNA: TGTGCCAGCAGCTTAGTGGGGGACAATCAGCCCCAGCATTTT.

About this clone: Only one base separates this from a far larger clonotype, so it likely reflects a read error. The chain has TRBV7-9 and TRBJ2-1; tentatively, D is TRBD2 (5 bases). In germline, CDR1 is SEHNR, CDR2 FQNEAQ (reference sequence). This CDR3 region has 14 residues. CDR3: CASSLGSGYSEQFF. The CDR3 DNA is TGTGCCAGCAGCTTGGGAAGCGGCTACAGTGAGCAGTTCTTC.

The rearrangement joins TRBV6-4 to TRBJ2-1; 8 nucleotides line up with TRBD2. The CDR3 totals 15 residues. CDR1 is MRHNA, CDR2 SNTAGT, per germline. The V gene end was trimmed by 4 bases and the J gene end by 2 bases; junction bases not matched to a gene: 4. Here the CDR3 reads CASSGEAGAYNEQFF. Here the CDR3 DNA reads TGTGCCAGCAGTGGGGAAGCGGGAGCCTACAATGAGCAGTTCTTC.

CDR3 residues: CASSFRTGGGETQYF. DNA of the CDR3: TGTGCCAGCAGCTTCAGGACAGGGGGAGGGGAGACCCAGTACTTC. The J gene is TRBJ2-5, the V gene TRBV7-2; TRBD1 aligns across 10 bases. Looked up from germline, CDR1 is SGHTA and CDR2 is FQGNSA. V shed 3 bases and J 5 bases; nucleotides not matched to a gene: 6. The CDR3 totals 15 residues.

This clone came up a few times. The junction departs from the called germline gene at one end, perhaps through a read error. The chain links TRBV6-4 to TRBJ1-6; D remains ambiguous. CDR3 length equals 12 residues. The V gene's germline CDR1 is MRHNA and CDR2 SNTAGT. CDR3 residues: CASSDYSSPLHF. The CDR3 DNA is TGTGCCAGCAGTGACTATAGTTCACCCCTCCACTTT.

For this clone: A far bigger clonotype differs at one base, so this is likely a read error. The CDR3 DNA is TGTGCCAGCCGGATAGCGGCGGTCTATGGCCACACCTTC. Its protein product is CASRIAAVYGHTF. The chain carries TRBV2 and TRBJ1-2; D gene uncertain. CDR1 is SNHLY, CDR2 FYNNEI, per germline. The CDR3 length is 13 residues.

This clone was picked up a small number of times. This CDR3 is also generated by other DNA sequences in the sample. This chain uses TRBV2 with TRBJ1-2; possibly TRBD1 for D (6 bases). Germline CDR1 reads SNHLY; CDR2 reads FYNNEI. This CDR3 is built from 13 residues. V shed 2 bases and J shed 2 bases, with 6 bases lying between them. The CDR3 reads CASSEQGNYGYTF. The CDR3 nucleotides are TGTGCCAGCAGTGAACAGGGGAACTATGGCTACACCTTC.

The gene calls are TRBV5-6 and TRBJ2-1; TRBD2 aligns across 7 bases. This CDR3 has 16 amino acids. With 4 bases clipped from V and 9 bases from J, the junction kept 16 bases outside the gene matches. CDR1 is SGHDT, CDR2 YYEEEE, per germline. The CDR3 bases are TGTGCCAGCAGCCCTGGATGGTCGGGAGGACGGCTTGAGCAGTTCTTC. It specifies CASSPGWSGGRLEQFF.

This clone was picked up many times. Other nucleotide sequences from this sample produce the same CDR3. This sequence joins TRBV18 and TRBJ2-5, with D uncertain. The CDR3 runs 11 residues. Germline values: CDR1 KGHSH, CDR2 LQKENI. Between the trimmed V and J ends, which lost 2 bases and 5 bases, there was a span of 3 bases. The CDR3 DNA follows: TGTGCCAGCTCACCAGGGGAGACCCAGTACTTC. Translated: CASSPGETQYF.

This clone was picked up a small number of times. This could be a read error, since a much larger clone is one nucleotide away. The identical CDR3 is also encoded by other nucleotide sequences in the sample. This sequence joins TRBV11-2 and TRBJ2-7; 16 positions agree with TRBD2. The CDR3 spans 15 residues. Germline loops: CDR1 SGHAT, CDR2 FQNNGV. V dropped 4 bases and J dropped 4; count of bases not matched to a gene: 1. The CDR3 sequence is CASSSGLAGGYEQYF. CDR3 nucleotide sequence: TGTGCCAGCAGCTCGGGACTAGCGGGAGGGTACGAGCAGTACTTC.

This chain connects TRBV7-9 to TRBJ2-5; D could derive from TRBD1 or TRBD2 (5 bases each). Germline V CDR1 and CDR2: SEHNR, FQNEAQ (reference sequence). Trimming stripped 3 bases from V and 11 bases from J, with 13 bases between. This CDR3 is 12 amino acids long. The CDR3: CASSFGLGEQYF. The DNA for the CDR3 is TGTGCCAGCAGCTTTGGACTGGGGGAGCAGTACTTC.

For this clone: A far larger clone is only one base removed, so a read error is likely. CDR3 sequence (DNA): TGTGCCAGCAGTGGACACTTTCCTGGAAACACCATACATTTT. It is translated as CASSGHFPGNTIHF. The chain combines TRBV28 with TRBJ1-3, with D tentatively TRBD1 (5 bases). The CDR3 spans 14 residues. Germline V CDR1 and CDR2: MDHEN, SYDVKM.

In regard to this clone: Given a far larger clone just one base away, this is likely a sequencing read error. The chain joins TRBV30 to TRBJ1-5; the D is unclear. Per germline, CDR1 GTSNPN and CDR2 SVGIG (reference sequence). Trimming left V 0 bases short and J 1 base short, with 7 bases between. This CDR3 has 14 amino acids. The CDR3 here is CAWSVTQSNQPQHF. The CDR3 coding sequence is TGTGCCTGGAGTGTGACACAAAGCAATCAGCCCCAGCATTTT.

This clone was picked up a small number of times. This chain uses TRBV9 with TRBJ2-1; 10 nucleotides agree with TRBD2. V trimming: 4 bases; J trimming: 7 bases; junction bases outside the gene matches: 8. There are 15 residues in the CDR3. Germline V lookup: CDR1 SGDLS, CDR2 YYNGEE. The CDR3 loop reads CASSPSGRAWNEQFF. The CDR3 DNA is TGTGCCAGCAGCCCCAGCGGGAGGGCTTGGAATGAGCAGTTCTTC.

The J gene is TRBJ2-5, the V gene TRBV6-5; a weak D match, TRBD1 (5 bases). The CDR3 has 13 amino acids. Germline V CDR1 and CDR2: MNHEY, SVGAGI. V dropped 2 bases and J dropped 5 bases, with 9 bases sitting between them. CDR3 sequence: CASSYRAGETQYF. CDR3 bases: TGTGCCAGCAGTTACAGGGCAGGGGAGACCCAGTACTTC.